The 24 T cell receptor beta chains reported below all come from one sample, sequenced in a study of OX40 agonist ivuxolimab in advanced cancers. Sequencing was performed with immunoSEQ multiplex PCR; in TCRdb, only in-frame clones are kept and a portion is missing. The data contain tens of thousands of clones, approximately 92% of them seen just once; the ten biggest clones take up about 0.32%. This specimen consisted of CD4+ or CD8+ T cells sorted from blood, obtained in a trial of the OX40 agonist ivuxolimab. Receptors were obtained from an adult with an advanced solid tumor such as melanoma, head and neck, liver or kidney cancer.

The rearrangement uses TRBV5-1 and TRBJ2-7; 8 nucleotides align to TRBD1. CDR3 length equals 16 residues. Trimming cost V 4 bases and J 5 bases; bases outside gene matches: 14. The germline V gene has CDR1 SGHRS and CDR2 YFSETQ. In DNA form, the CDR3 reads TGCGCCAGCAGCCCGGCCCCAAGGACAGGGTGGAACGAGCAGTACTTC. Translated, it gives CASSPAPRTGWNEQYF.

V is TRBV10-1 and J is TRBJ2-1; D is perhaps TRBD2 (6 bases). The CDR3 runs to 13 residues. Trimming removed 4 bases at V and 8 bases at J, with 12 bases between. The germline CDR1 and CDR2 sequences are WNHNN and SYGVQD (reference sequence). The CDR3 loop is CASSGPGRYEQFF. CDR3 in DNA: TGCGCCAGCAGTGGCCCAGGGAGGTATGAGCAGTTCTTC.

The chain links TRBV28 to TRBJ1-2; TRBD1 is a possible D gene (6 bases). Germline CDR1 and CDR2: MDHEN and SYDVKM. The V end lost 10 bases, the J end lost 6 bases, and 12 bases lay between the germline ends. The CDR3 runs 11 residues. The CDR3 sequence: CAISRDNGYTF. The CDR3 DNA sequence: TGTGCCATCTCCCGGGACAATGGCTACACCTTC.

This clone is a singleton in its sample. Here the CDR3 reads CASSFGYGSPLHF. CDR3 coding DNA: TGTGCCAGCAGTTTTGGGTACGGTTCACCCCTCCACTTT. The rearrangement joins TRBV27 to TRBJ1-6; no firm D call. The CDR3 consists of 13 residues. Germline CDR1 reads MNHEY; CDR2 reads SMNVEV (reference sequence). Deletions cut 3 bases from V and 9 bases from J, with 9 bases between.

The V call is TRBV6-1, the J call TRBJ2-1; weak D call: TRBD2 (5 bases). Per germline, CDR1 MNHNS and CDR2 SASEGT. CDR3 size: 13 residues. Trimming took off 3 bases at V and 9 bases at J, with 12 bases between the two ends. The CDR3 loop reads CASSDGGAGEQFF. The CDR3 DNA follows: TGTGCCAGCAGTGATGGAGGAGCAGGTGAGCAGTTCTTC.

The chain joins TRBV5-8 to TRBJ2-3; the match to TRBD1 covers 8 bases. J was trimmed by 2 bases and V by 3 bases; bases with no gene match: 2. In germline, CDR1 is SGHTS, CDR2 YDEGEE. CDR3 length: 14 residues. This chain's CDR3 is CASSSGQATDTQYF. DNA of the CDR3: TGTGCCAGCAGCTCGGGACAGGCCACAGATACGCAGTATTTT.

The chain couples TRBV18 to TRBJ1-4; D perhaps matches TRBD1 (6 bases). The CDR3 has 15 amino acids. Trimming stripped 0 bases from V and 8 bases from J, with 13 bases between. Germline CDR1 and CDR2: KGHSH and LQKENI. Written as DNA, the CDR3 is TGTGCCAGCTCACCACCTCTACGGGGGCAGGAAAAACTGTTTTTT. Protein product: CASSPPLRGQEKLFF.

This chain joins TRBV7-2 and TRBJ2-5; 9 positions match TRBD2. CDR1 and CDR2 (germline): SGHTA, FQGNSA. The CDR3 has 15 amino acids. Trimming removed 1 base from V and 2 bases from J; junction bases left unmatched: 2. CDR3 DNA: TGTGCCAGCAGCTTAGGACTAGCGGTTCAAGAGACCCAGTACTTC. Translated: CASSLGLAVQETQYF.

The chain joins TRBV27 to TRBJ2-6, with D perhaps TRBD2 (6 bases). Germline CDR1 reads MNHEY; CDR2 reads SMNVEV (reference sequence). The V and J ends lost 4 bases and 4 bases respectively, with 11 bases between them. CDR3 length equals 15 residues. CDR3 region: CASSWGVAGANVLTF. The DNA of the CDR3 is TGTGCCAGCAGTTGGGGGGTTGCCGGGGCCAACGTCCTGACTTTC.

CDR3 DNA sequence: TGTGCCAGCAGTTCGCCCGAGGGGTACTACGAGCAGTACTTC. Amino acid sequence: CASSSPEGYYEQYF. V usage is TRBV28 and J usage is TRBJ2-7, with D tentatively TRBD1 or TRBD2 (5 bases each). Between the trimmed V and J ends, which lost 4 bases and 3 bases, there was a span of 13 bases. The length of the CDR3 is 14 residues. Germline V lookup: CDR1 MDHEN, CDR2 SYDVKM.

This chain links TRBV20-1 with TRBJ1-1; 9 bases align to TRBD1. The CDR3 runs to 11 residues. V gave up 3 bases and J gave up 7 bases; unmatched junction bases: 0. Per the germline V gene, CDR1 is DFQATT and CDR2 is SNEGSKA (reference sequence). The CDR3 DNA follows: TGCAGTGCTAGGGACAGGGGTGAAGCTTTCTTT. Translation: CSARDRGEAFF.

This clone was picked up one time. The CDR3 spells CASSLGQFGTGELFF. In DNA, the CDR3 is TGTGCCAGCAGCTTAGGACAATTCGGCACCGGGGAGCTGTTTTTT. The chain links TRBV7-2 to TRBJ2-2; no firm D call. CDR3 length: 15 amino acids. In germline, CDR1 is SGHTA, CDR2 FQGNSA. V lost 1 base and J 4 bases, leaving 10 bases between the germline ends.

The rearrangement links TRBV6-5 to TRBJ2-1, with D perhaps matching TRBD2 (7 bases). The germline CDR1 and CDR2 sequences are MNHEY and SVGAGI. V lost 0 bases, J lost 2 bases, and 8 bases lay in between. The CDR3 runs to 15 residues. The CDR3 coding sequence is TGTGCCAGCAGTTACTCAGGGGGGGCCTACAATGAGCAGTTCTTC. Protein product: CASSYSGGAYNEQFF.

The rearrangement joins TRBV27 to TRBJ2-7; a possible D gene is TRBD1 (5 bases). Trimming removed 0 bases at V and 0 bases at J, with 12 bases between. This CDR3 comprises 16 residues. From germline, CDR1 is MNHEY and CDR2 SMNVEV (reference sequence). The DNA for the CDR3 is TGTGCCAGCAGTTTATCGTATAGGGGCGACTCCTACGAGCAGTACTTC. Translation gives CASSLSYRGDSYEQYF.

This chain links TRBV6-6 with TRBJ1-1; 10 nucleotides line up with TRBD1. The junction had 6 bases not matched to a gene; V was cut back by 5 bases and J by 3 bases. Germline CDR1 MNHNY, CDR2 SVGAGI (reference sequence). The CDR3 spans 15 residues. The CDR3 DNA reads TGTGCCAGCAGTCAAAGGACAGGGGGGGACACTGAAGCTTTCTTT. Encoded protein: CASSQRTGGDTEAFF.

The chain uses TRBV7-2 and TRBJ2-7; no firm D call. This CDR3 is 15 amino acids long. Germline V gene data show CDR1 as SGHTA and CDR2 as FQGNSA. Trimming took 5 bases from V and 1 from J, leaving 15 bases between them. The CDR3 region has the DNA TGTGCCAGCAGCCCCGTTCCTCTTACTTCCTACGAGCAGTACTTC. Protein sequence: CASSPVPLTSYEQYF.

Only a few counts were recorded for this clone. The genes are TRBV5-1 and TRBJ2-5; 7 bases agree with TRBD1. Trimming cost V 4 bases and J 0 bases; bases outside gene matches: 6. The CDR3 covers 15 residues. Per the germline V gene, CDR1 is SGHRS and CDR2 is YFSETQ. The DNA of the CDR3 is TGCGCCAGCAGCCCCGGACAGGCAAACCAAGAGACCCAGTACTTC. Translating gives CASSPGQANQETQYF.

The chain uses TRBV27 and TRBJ1-5, with 11 bases fitting TRBD1. V was clipped by 6 bases and J by 6 bases; unmatched bases: 7. The CDR3 sequence is 15 residues long. Germline V gene lookup returns CDR1 MNHEY and CDR2 SMNVEV (reference sequence). CDR3 in amino acids: CASSPDRGLGQPQHF. The CDR3 nucleotides are TGTGCCAGCAGCCCGGACAGGGGGCTTGGTCAGCCCCAGCATTTT.

The genes are TRBV5-4 and TRBJ2-7; tentative D call: TRBD1 (5 bases). The CDR3 loop spans 13 amino acids. Trimming removed 0 bases at V and 3 bases at J, with 7 bases between. The germline V gene encodes CDR1 SGHNT and CDR2 YYREEE (reference sequence). The CDR3, as DNA: TGTGCCAGCAGCTTGGGACAGAACTACGAGCAGTACTTC. Its protein product is CASSLGQNYEQYF.

The DNA of the CDR3 is TGTGCCAGCAGCTTAAGGGCTACCTATGGCTACACCTTC. Translation: CASSLRATYGYTF. The gene calls are TRBV5-4 and TRBJ1-2, with D unclear. V lost 2 bases and J 4 bases, leaving 9 bases between the germline ends. This CDR3 contains 13 residues. Germline CDR1 is SGHNT and CDR2 is YYREEE (reference sequence).

This clone has only one observation. The J gene is TRBJ2-3, the V gene TRBV30; the D call may be TRBD1 or TRBD2 (7 bases each). The CDR3 is 14 amino acids. The germline V gene has CDR1 GTSNPN and CDR2 SVGIG (reference sequence). With 6 bases removed from V and 6 bases from J, the gap between germline ends came to 19 bases. The CDR3 here is CACQTGTTRDTQYF. The CDR3 coding sequence is TGTGCCTGCCAGACAGGGACTACGCGGGATACGCAGTATTTT.

The chain employs TRBV9 and TRBJ2-5; no firm D call. V lost 0 bases and J 1 base, leaving 10 bases between the germline ends. This CDR3 region has 15 residues. The germline CDR1 and CDR2 sequences are SGDLS and YYNGEE. In nucleotides, the CDR3 is TGTGCCAGCAGCGTAGGGCACAGAGGCCAAGAGACCCAGTACTTC. Its protein product is CASSVGHRGQETQYF.

The count of this clone is one. CDR3 sequence: CASSLIGRSRAGELFF. The CDR3 coding sequence is TGTGCCAGCAGCTTAATCGGCCGCTCTAGAGCCGGGGAGCTGTTTTTT. The chain couples TRBV7-8 to TRBJ2-2; no clear D. CDR1 and CDR2 from the germline V gene are SGHVS and FQNEAQ. This CDR3 region has 16 residues. Between the trimmed V and J ends, which lost 2 bases and 6 bases, there was a span of 16 bases.

The V gene is TRBV7-9, the J gene TRBJ2-7; possibly TRBD2 for D (5 bases). Deletions cut 4 bases from V and 2 bases from J, with 15 bases between. This CDR3 has 15 residues. Per germline, CDR1 SEHNR and CDR2 FQNEAQ (reference sequence). CDR3 nucleotides: TGTGCCAGCAGCTCAACCGGGATGCTGACCTACGAGCAGTACTTC. Amino acid sequence: CASSSTGMLTYEQYF. The full variable domain, with the rest looked up from reference TRBV7-9 and TRBJ2-7, is DTGVSQNPRHKITKRGQNVTFRCDPISEHNRLYWYRQTLGQGPEFLTYFQNEAQLEKSRLLSDRFSAERPKGSFSTLEIQRTEQGDSAMYLCASSSTGMLTYEQYFGPGTRLTVT.